Below, 10 T cell receptor beta chains from the same sample are listed, as sequenced in a study of blood T cell repertoires in COVID-19 (TCRdb year 2020). The receptor library was made with the immunoSEQ multiplex PCR assay. Imported from immuneACCESS, the table was reduced by TCRdb to in-frame sequences with V and J called. These copies leave out some clones; in studies compared against another copy, an unresolved V gene accounts for under half, and the cause of the remainder is not known. In all, the sample holds 95,000 to 150,000 clones, and around four fifths of those were seen once. Approximately 25% of the sample is held by the ten biggest clonotypes. The sequenced material came from peripheral blood. Receptor source: a human donor in a cohort sampled during active COVID-19.

The CDR3 DNA reads as TGTGCCAGCAGAGCCACAGCTTACTATGGCTACACCTTC. It encodes CASRATAYYGYTF. The rearrangement joins TRBV27 to TRBJ1-2, with D hard to call. CDR1 is MNHEY and CDR2 is SMNVEV in the germline V gene (reference sequence). V was clipped by 6 bases and J by 3 bases, with 11 bases between them. This CDR3 region has 13 residues.

The CDR3 DNA follows: TGTGCCAGCACTAACAGGGACAGGGGAACAGATACGCAGTATTTT. Translating it yields CASTNRDRGTDTQYF. The rearrangement links TRBV3-1 (or the pseudogene TRBV3-2) to TRBJ2-3, with 10 bases matching TRBD1. V lost 7 bases, J lost 3 bases, and 7 bases stayed unmatched. Germline-derived CDR1 and CDR2 are LGHDT and YNNKEL (reference sequence). The CDR3 covers 15 residues.

The chain carries TRBV7-9 and TRBJ1-2, with 10 bases lining up with TRBD1. In germline, CDR1 is SEHNR, CDR2 FQNEAQ (reference sequence). The CDR3 sequence is 13 residues long. V lost 3 bases to trimming and J lost 6 bases; unmatched junction nucleotides: 1. CDR3 sequence reads: CASSLTGGHGYTF. For the CDR3, the DNA is TGTGCCAGCAGCTTGACAGGGGGCCATGGCTACACCTTC. Full variable domain (remainder filled in from reference TRBV7-9 and TRBJ1-2): DTGVSQNPRHKITKRGQNVTFRCDPISEHNRLYWYRQTLGQGPEFLTYFQNEAQLEKSRLLSDRFSAERPKGSFSTLEIQRTEQGDSAMYLCASSLTGGHGYTFGSGTRLTVV.

The chain links TRBV7-9 to TRBJ2-5; D might be TRBD1 (5 bases). CDR3 length equals 15 residues. Germline values: CDR1 SEHNR, CDR2 FQNEAQ (reference sequence). Trimming pared 5 bases from V and 2 bases from J, leaving 15 bases between. This CDR3 reads CASSQIDSKQETQYF. CDR3 in DNA: TGTGCCAGCAGCCAGATTGACAGTAAACAAGAGACCCAGTACTTC.

This clone was detected only a few times. This chain links TRBV19 with TRBJ2-7, with a tentative D call TRBD2 (5 bases). Germline CDR1 reads LNHDA; CDR2 reads SQIVND (reference sequence). Trimming removed 8 bases from V and 3 bases from J, with 14 bases in between. CDR3 length: 13 residues. CDR3 in amino acids: CASQTRGSYEQYF. CDR3 coding DNA: TGTGCCAGTCAGACTCGGGGTAGCTACGAGCAGTACTTC.

CDR3 amino acids: CASSVAGRDAEAFF. The DNA for the CDR3 is TGTGCCAGCTCAGTAGCGGGACGGGACGCTGAAGCTTTCTTT. The chain joins TRBV18 to TRBJ1-1; D might be TRBD1 (5 bases). This CDR3 comprises 14 residues. Germline CDR1 reads KGHSH; CDR2 reads LQKENI. Trimming left V 5 bases short and J 6 bases short, with 16 bases between.

The rearrangement joins TRBV15 to TRBJ2-7; TRBD2 aligns across 7 bases. Germline V lookup: CDR1 LNHNV, CDR2 YYDKDF (reference sequence). The CDR3 has 14 amino acids. V lost 8 bases, J lost 10 bases, and 17 bases stayed unmatched. DNA for the CDR3: TGTGCCACCGTGAAGCGAGGGGAGGGCCAAGTACAGTACTTC. It is translated as CATVKRGEGQVQYF. Full variable domain (rest looked up from reference TRBV15 and TRBJ2-7): DAMVIQNPRYQVTQFGKPVTLSCSQTLNHNVMYWYQQKSSQAPKLLFHYYDKDFNNEADTPDNFQSRRPNTSFCFLDIRSPGLGDTAMYLCATVKRGEGQVQYFGPGTRLTVT.

The rearrangement uses TRBV10-3 and TRBJ1-3, with 10 bases that match TRBD1. This CDR3 has 16 amino acids. Unmatched junction bases numbered 1, after V lost 0 bases and J lost 2 bases. The germline V gene has CDR1 ENHRY and CDR2 SYGVKD. CDR3 sequence (DNA): TGTGCCATCAGTGAGTCCGGACAGGGGGCTGGAAACACCATATATTTT. Translation: CAISESGQGAGNTIYF.

V gene TRBV7-3 combines with J gene TRBJ2-1; no firm D call. Germline CDR1 SGHTA, CDR2 FQGTGA. Trimming cost V 3 bases and J 1 base, with 4 bases left between them. CDR3 length: 13 residues. Here the CDR3 DNA reads TGTGCCAGCAGCTTTACTTCCTACAATGAGCAGTTCTTC. As protein: CASSFTSYNEQFF.

This chain uses TRBV19 with TRBJ2-7; a possible D gene is TRBD1 (6 bases). Germline V lookup: CDR1 LNHDA, CDR2 SQIVND (reference sequence). This CDR3 spans 9 amino acids. Trimming shortened V by 6 bases and J by 11 bases, and 8 bases separated the two germline ends. CDR3 region: CASSRGKYF. CDR3 bases: TGTGCCAGTAGCAGGGGAAAGTACTTC.